A single TCR beta chain is shown here with its context. The sample belongs to a study of control samples from healthy donors and cancer patients. CDR3 length equals 13 residues. V was pared by 0 bases and J by 4 bases, with 7 bases between. CDR1 SGHRS and CDR2 YFSETQ come from the germline V gene. Clones were sequenced by immunoSEQ multiplex PCR, and TCRdb holds only the in-frame ones, with some missing. The table includes 120,000 to 150,000 clones, 91% detected once. The rearrangement joins TRBV5-1 to TRBJ1-2; no clear D gene. This TCR came from a man aged 25 to 45 in good health. Source material: blood. The CDR3 DNA sequence: TGCGCCAGCAGCTTGGACACAACCTATGGCTACACCTTC. As protein: CASSLDTTYGYTF.